These T cell receptor beta chains were read from a single sample in a study of OX40 agonist ivuxolimab in advanced cancers. Here immunoSEQ multiplex PCR was the method, and the copy in TCRdb shows in-frame clones only, minus some. The table lists approximately 96,000 clones, around 91% of them singletons. The sample consisted of CD4+ or CD8+ T cells sorted from blood, taken in a trial of the OX40 agonist ivuxolimab. The source is an adult with an advanced solid tumor such as melanoma, head and neck, liver or kidney cancer. Both conserved end residues are part of each CDR3. Each record gives: J gene, V gene, clone size, D gene, CDR3 DNA, CDR3 protein. A D gene is named only where the DNA matches it firmly. The listing skips clone size in some rows; elsewhere it reads once, few, many or a size class.

J: TRBJ2-2; V: TRBV28; size: .; D: TRBD1; DNA: TGTGCCAGCAGAGCCGGGACAGGGACGGGCACCGGGGAGCTGTTTTTT; CDR3: CASRAGTGTGTGELFF
J: TRBJ1-1; V: TRBV29-1; size: .; D: TRBD1; DNA: TGCAGCGCGCCCAGGGACAGGAGGATCTATGAAGCTTTCTTT; CDR3: CSAPRDRRIYEAFF
J: TRBJ2-1; V: TRBV27; size: .; D: TRBD1; DNA: TGTGCCAGCAGACCCCTTGGGCGTGGGACAGTTAATGAGCAGTTCTTC; CDR3: CASRPLGRGTVNEQFF
J: TRBJ2-7; V: TRBV28; size: .; D: .; DNA: TGTGCCAGCAGTTTATTGGCTAGCGCGAATTCCTACGAGCAGTACTTC; CDR3: CASSLLASANSYEQYF
J: TRBJ2-1; V: TRBV7-8; size: .; D: TRBD2; DNA: TGTGCCAGCAGCCCGACTAGCGGGACCACCTACAATGAGCAGTTCTTC; CDR3: CASSPTSGTTYNEQFF
J: TRBJ2-2; V: TRBV6-1; size: .; D: .; DNA: TGTGCCAGCAGTGAAGGGGCGGGGCTCCTGGTAGGGGAGCTGTTTTTT; CDR3: CASSEGAGLLVGELFF
J: TRBJ2-7; V: TRBV5-5; size: once; D: .; DNA: TGTGCCAGCAGCCGGGAAGGTGCGGTACACGAGCAGTACTTC; CDR3: CASSREGAVHEQYF
J: TRBJ2-2; V: TRBV7-6; size: .; D: .; DNA: TGTGCCAGCAGCTTGGTCCGACAGCTCAACACCGGGGAGCTGTTTTTT; CDR3: CASSLVRQLNTGELFF
J: TRBJ1-4; V: TRBV6-6; size: .; D: .; DNA: TGTGCCAGCAGTTACGCCGGGACAAGATATAATGAAAAACTGTTTTTT; CDR3: CASSYAGTRYNEKLFF
J: TRBJ1-2; V: TRBV19; size: .; D: .; DNA: TGTGCCAGTAGTATAGGCGGGTCCACTACTAACTATGGCTACACCTTC; CDR3: CASSIGGSTTNYGYTF
J: TRBJ2-1; V: TRBV19; size: few; D: .; DNA: TGTGCCACCTGGAGTGAGCAGTTCTTC; CDR3: CATWSEQFF
J: TRBJ1-3; V: TRBV10-3; size: .; D: .; DNA: TGTGCCATCAGGGACGGGGTGAGCGGAAACACCATATATTTT; CDR3: CAIRDGVSGNTIYF
J: TRBJ2-2; V: TRBV2; size: .; D: TRBD2; DNA: TGTGCCAGCAGTGGACTAGCGGGACCCACCGGGGAGCTGTTTTTT; CDR3: CASSGLAGPTGELFF
J: TRBJ2-7; V: TRBV18; size: .; D: TRBD2; DNA: TGTGCCAGCTCACCTACGGCGGGACTAGCAGTACGAAGCTCCTACGAGCAGTACTTC; CDR3: CASSPTAGLAVRSSYEQYF
J: TRBJ2-1; V: TRBV5-1; size: .; D: .; DNA: TGCGCCAGCAGCCCCCGCCGGGACGGACACTACAATGAGCAGTTCTTC; CDR3: CASSPRRDGHYNEQFF
J: TRBJ2-5; V: TRBV11-3; size: few; D: TRBD2; DNA: TGTGCCAGCGGTATAAGTCGGGGGGGAATCCAAGAGACCCAGTACTTC; CDR3: CASGISRGGIQETQYF
J: TRBJ2-7; V: TRBV11-2; size: .; D: .; DNA: TGTGCCAGCAGCCGGGACACCAACTCCTACGAGCAGTACTTC; CDR3: CASSRDTNSYEQYF
J: TRBJ1-1; V: TRBV19; size: .; D: TRBD1; DNA: TGTGCCAGTAGCTGGACAGGGATGAACACTGAAGCTTTCTTT; CDR3: CASSWTGMNTEAFF
J: TRBJ1-2; V: TRBV7-2; size: .; D: .; DNA: TGTGCCAGCAGCTTATCGACGGTCTCACAGCTCTATGGCTACACCTTC; CDR3: CASSLSTVSQLYGYTF
J: TRBJ1-5; V: TRBV23-1; size: .; D: TRBD1; DNA: TGCGCCAGCAGTCCCGCCGGACAGGGGTTCGGTCCGCCCCAGCATTTT; CDR3: CASSPAGQGFGPPQHF
J: TRBJ2-7; V: TRBV7-2; size: .; D: TRBD2; DNA: TGTGCCAGCAGCTTATACCCTATAGCGGGAGGGACGTGGTCCTACGAGCAGTACTTC; CDR3: CASSLYPIAGGTWSYEQYF
J: TRBJ2-6; V: TRBV28; size: .; D: TRBD1; DNA: TGTGCCAGCAGTTTTCACAGGGGGCCTGGGGCCAACGTCCTGACTTTC; CDR3: CASSFHRGPGANVLTF